This T cell receptor (beta chain) was documented in a study of response to subunit inactivated influenza vaccine. General study findings and limits: T cells newly recruited by each seasonal influenza vaccination are few, the authors suggested.

This clonotype was detected many times. Its antigen is undetermined. TCRdb fed the RT-PCR reads into MiXCR, producing one record per CDR3 protein. The repertoire holds a few hundred thousand distinct CDR3 sequences, with approximately 7.3% as singletons. Material: PBMCs from blood, obtained less than 30 months after vaccination. This sequence originates from a man aged 45-69 years who received an inactivated influenza vaccine.

This chain's CDR3 is CASSLSTSGRTDTQYF. The CDR3 DNA sequence: TGTGCCAGCAGCTTGTCGACTAGCGGGAGGACAGATACGCAGTATTTT. J is TRBJ2-3 and V is TRBV5-6; 13 bases are a match to TRBD2. The ends lost 1 base at V and 3 bases at J; junction bases unmatched: 2. Germline V gene data show CDR1 as SGHDT and CDR2 as YYEEEE. This CDR3 spans 16 amino acids.